This TCR beta chain was documented in a study of OX40 agonist ivuxolimab in advanced cancers. Overall study: Therapy given before enrollment (anti-PD-1, anti-PD-L1 or anti-CTLA-4) was allowed, and under 45% had some. Two cutaneous melanoma patients and one hepatocellular carcinoma patient, three in all, had partial responses. The study's findings and limits: With doses of 0.1 to 3.0 mg/kg, CD4+ and CD8+ blood T cells had undergone clonal expansion by week 6.

This clone was observed once. Its specificity is unknown. Trimming removed 3 bases at V and 5 bases at J, with 10 bases between. This CDR3 region has 13 residues. Germline V gene lookup returns CDR1 MNHNS and CDR2 SASEGT. The data were produced by immunoSEQ multiplex PCR, yet TCRdb's version contains in-frame clones alone and is incomplete. The sample carries 80,000 or so clones, around four fifths recorded once. The V call is TRBV6-1, the J call TRBJ2-5, with no clear D. The receptor's source is an adult with an advanced solid tumor such as melanoma, head and neck, liver or kidney cancer. This specimen was CD4+ or CD8+ T cells sorted from blood, taken in a trial of the OX40 agonist ivuxolimab. CDR3 sequence: CASSETYEETQYF. The CDR3 bases are TGTGCCAGCAGTGAGACCTACGAGGAGACCCAGTACTTC.